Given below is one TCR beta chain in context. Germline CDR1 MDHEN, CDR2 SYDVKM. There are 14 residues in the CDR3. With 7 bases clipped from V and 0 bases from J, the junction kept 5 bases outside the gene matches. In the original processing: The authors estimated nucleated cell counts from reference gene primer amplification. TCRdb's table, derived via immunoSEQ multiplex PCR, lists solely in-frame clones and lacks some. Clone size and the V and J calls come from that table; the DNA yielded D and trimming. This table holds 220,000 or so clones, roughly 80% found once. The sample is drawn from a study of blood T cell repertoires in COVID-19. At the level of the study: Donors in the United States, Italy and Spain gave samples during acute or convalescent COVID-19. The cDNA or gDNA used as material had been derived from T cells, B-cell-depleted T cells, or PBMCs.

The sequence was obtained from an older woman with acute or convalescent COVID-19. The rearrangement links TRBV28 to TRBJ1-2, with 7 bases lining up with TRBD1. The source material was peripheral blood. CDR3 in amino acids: CASIPGTANYGYTF. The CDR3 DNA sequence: TGTGCCAGCATCCCTGGGACAGCTAACTATGGCTACACCTTC.